The sequence of this T cell receptor beta chain was determined in a study of cytotoxic CD8 clonotypes in ibrutinib-treated CLL. The data were produced by immunoSEQ multiplex PCR, yet TCRdb's version contains in-frame clones alone and is incomplete. Among about 150,000 clones, roughly 76% were seen once, and the ten largest hold 4.5% to 6.5%. The CDR3 is 13 amino acids. This sequence joins TRBV21-1 and TRBJ2-7. TRBV21-1 is termed a pseudogene. The sequencing here drew on PBMCs, taken after 24 months of ibrutinib treatment. The TCR comes from a human donor with chronic lymphocytic leukemia. CDR3 DNA: TGTGCCAGCAGCAAAAGTGGCGACTACGAGCAGTACTTC. It specifies CASSKSGDYEQYF.